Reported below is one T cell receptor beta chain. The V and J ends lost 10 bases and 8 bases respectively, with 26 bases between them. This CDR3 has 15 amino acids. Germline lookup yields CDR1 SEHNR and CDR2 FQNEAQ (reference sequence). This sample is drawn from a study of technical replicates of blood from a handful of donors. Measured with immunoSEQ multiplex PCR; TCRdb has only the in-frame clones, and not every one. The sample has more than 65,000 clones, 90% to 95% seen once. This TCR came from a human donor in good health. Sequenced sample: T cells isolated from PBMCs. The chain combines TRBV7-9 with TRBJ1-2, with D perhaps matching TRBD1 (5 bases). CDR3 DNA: TGTGCCACCCCAAGCACAGGTGGGATGAGGATAGGCTACACCTTC. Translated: CATPSTGGMRIGYTF.